A selection of T cell receptor beta chains follows, all from one sample in a study of blood T cells in healthy people across ages. TCRdb re-called the 5' RACE reads through MiXCR, storing one row per CDR3 protein. The sample shows almost 1 million distinct CDR3 sequences, roughly half of them seen only once. The material sequenced was blood. These receptors were collected from a woman aged 60 to 75 in good health. The CDR3 runs from the conserved cysteine through the conserved F or W. The order of the fields is clone size, D gene, J gene, V gene, CDR3 protein, CDR3 DNA. A D gene is named only where the DNA matches it firmly. Where a row states a size, it is once, few, many or the class of an expanded clone; other rows omit it.

size: -
D: -
J: TRBJ1-5
V: TRBV28
CDR3: CASSFSSRGRQPQHF
DNA: TGTGCCAGCAGTTTCTCCAGTAGGGGTAGGCAGCCCCAGCATTTT

size: -
D: -
J: TRBJ2-7
V: TRBV7-9
CDR3: CASSDPAYEQYF
DNA: TGTGCCAGCAGCGATCCCGCCTACGAGCAGTACTTC

size: -
D: TRBD2
J: TRBJ2-7
V: TRBV12-3/TRBV12-4
CDR3: CASSLGAGVDYEQYF
DNA: TGTGCCAGCAGTTTAGGGGCGGGGGTGGACTACGAGCAGTACTTC

size: -
D: -
J: TRBJ2-4
V: TRBV29-1
CDR3: CSVEDRAGGGIQYF
DNA: TGCAGCGTTGAAGATCGGGCAGGTGGGGGCATTCAGTACTTC

size: few
D: -
J: TRBJ2-3
V: TRBV20-1
CDR3: CSASYGAGADTQYF
DNA: TGCAGTGCTAGCTACGGGGCAGGCGCAGATACGCAGTATTTT

size: once
D: -
J: TRBJ2-5
V: TRBV29-1
CDR3: CSAERGLQETQYF
DNA: TGCAGCGCTGAGAGAGGGCTCCAAGAGACCCAGTACTTC

size: -
D: TRBD2
J: TRBJ2-7
V: TRBV2
CDR3: CASSPRLQRTSGRFNEQYF
DNA: TGTGCCAGCAGTCCAAGGTTGCAACGGACTAGCGGGAGATTTAACGAGCAGTACTTC

size: -
D: TRBD2
J: TRBJ2-1
V: TRBV3-1
CDR3: CASSHSRTSWDEQFF
DNA: TGTGCCAGCAGCCACTCCAGGACTAGTTGGGATGAGCAGTTCTTC

size: once
D: -
J: TRBJ2-7
V: TRBV12-3/TRBV12-4
CDR3: CASSNLGHEQYF
DNA: TGTGCCAGCAGCAATTTGGGACACGAGCAGTACTTC

size: -
D: TRBD1
J: TRBJ1-5
V: TRBV3-1
CDR3: CASSQAGGSGSSNQPQHF
DNA: TGTGCCAGCAGCCAAGCAGGGGGTAGCGGTAGTAGCAATCAGCCCCAGCATTTT

size: few
D: -
J: TRBJ1-4
V: TRBV15
CDR3: CATSRDYGSNEKLFF
DNA: TGTGCCACCAGCAGAGATTACGGATCTAATGAAAAACTGTTTTTT

size: once
D: TRBD2
J: TRBJ2-5
V: TRBV20-1
CDR3: CSADPGLAGVETQYF
DNA: TGCAGTGCTGACCCGGGACTAGCGGGAGTGGAGACCCAGTACTTC

size: few
D: -
J: TRBJ2-4
V: TRBV20-1
CDR3: CSASARVGENIQYF
DNA: TGCAGTGCTAGCGCCAGGGTGGGGGAAAACATTCAGTACTTC

size: -
D: TRBD1
J: TRBJ1-1
V: TRBV28
CDR3: CASSSQGAWGTEAFF
DNA: TGTGCCAGCAGCAGTCAGGGGGCTTGGGGCACTGAAGCTTTCTTT

size: -
D: -
J: TRBJ2-7
V: TRBV30
CDR3: CAWSKQTGYEQYF
DNA: TGTGCCTGGAGCAAACAAACTGGCTACGAGCAGTACTTC

size: -
D: -
J: TRBJ1-6
V: TRBV3-1
CDR3: CASSQELGPSSPLHF
DNA: TGTGCCAGCAGCCAAGAATTGGGTCCTTCTTCACCCCTCCACTTT

size: few
D: -
J: TRBJ2-4
V: TRBV5-1
CDR3: CASSLVLGTLNIQYF
DNA: TGCGCCAGCAGCTTGGTCCTGGGTACTCTCAACATTCAGTACTTC

size: -
D: -
J: TRBJ2-2
V: TRBV6-5
CDR3: CASERNTGELFF
DNA: TGTGCCAGCGAGAGGAACACCGGGGAGCTGTTTTTT

size: few
D: -
J: TRBJ2-3
V: TRBV7-8
CDR3: CASSPGRVTGVDTQYF
DNA: TGTGCCAGCAGCCCCGGTAGGGTGACCGGGGTAGATACGCAGTATTTT

size: -
D: -
J: TRBJ1-2
V: TRBV6-5
CDR3: CASSGLAYIQGVYTF
DNA: TGTGCCAGCAGTGGTTTGGCGTACATCCAAGGGGTCTACACCTTC

size: -
D: TRBD2
J: TRBJ2-1
V: TRBV5-1
CDR3: CASSLGLAPRSNEQFF
DNA: TGCGCCAGCAGCTTGGGACTAGCTCCCCGAAGCAATGAGCAGTTCTTC

size: few
D: -
J: TRBJ2-7
V: TRBV5-1
CDR3: CASSLTMLRGIYEQYF
DNA: TGCGCCAGCAGCCTAACCATGCTCAGGGGCATCTACGAGCAGTACTTC

size: -
D: -
J: TRBJ2-7
V: TRBV6-2/TRBV6-3
CDR3: CASSLWAGFHEQYF
DNA: TGTGCCAGCAGTTTGTGGGCAGGGTTCCACGAGCAGTACTTC

size: -
D: TRBD2
J: TRBJ2-1
V: TRBV20-1
CDR3: CSARGTSGRNNEQFF
DNA: TGCAGTGCTAGAGGGACTAGCGGGAGGAACAATGAGCAGTTCTTC

size: few
D: -
J: TRBJ2-7
V: TRBV20-1
CDR3: CSARVITLPRNYEQYF
DNA: TGCAGTGCTAGAGTAATAACCCTTCCCCGGAACTACGAGCAGTACTTC

size: -
D: TRBD1
J: TRBJ2-2
V: TRBV9
CDR3: CASSGRDRNTGELFF
DNA: TGTGCCAGCAGCGGCCGGGACAGGAACACCGGGGAGCTGTTTTTT

size: -
D: TRBD1
J: TRBJ2-7
V: TRBV18
CDR3: CASDDRGSYEQYF
DNA: TGTGCCAGCGATGACAGGGGGTCCTACGAGCAGTACTTC

size: -
D: -
J: TRBJ1-2
V: TRBV29-1
CDR3: CSVEEAGGQGYTF
DNA: TGCAGCGTTGAAGAAGCGGGGGGCCAAGGCTACACCTTC

size: -
D: -
J: TRBJ2-5
V: TRBV4-1
CDR3: CASSQAWLETQYF
DNA: TGCGCCAGCAGCCAAGCCTGGCTAGAGACCCAGTACTTC

size: -
D: -
J: TRBJ1-2
V: TRBV28
CDR3: CASSFPVNYGYTF
DNA: TGTGCCAGCAGTTTCCCAGTTAACTATGGCTACACCTTC

size: -
D: TRBD2
J: TRBJ2-7
V: TRBV28
CDR3: CASRTSGTLEQYF
DNA: TGTGCCAGCAGGACTAGCGGGACCCTCGAGCAGTACTTC

size: -
D: -
J: TRBJ1-2
V: TRBV15
CDR3: CATSRAGGYTF
DNA: TGTGCCACCAGCAGAGCGGGTGGCTACACCTTC

size: -
D: TRBD2
J: TRBJ2-7
V: TRBV7-9
CDR3: CASSNTGGLAGRIGYNEQYF
DNA: TGTGCCAGCAGCAACACGGGGGGACTAGCGGGACGGATTGGATACAATGAGCAGTACTTC

size: -
D: -
J: TRBJ2-7
V: TRBV5-1
CDR3: CASSLWGEAYEQYF
DNA: TGCGCCAGCAGCTTGTGGGGGGAGGCCTACGAGCAGTACTTC

size: -
D: -
J: TRBJ2-5
V: TRBV20-1
CDR3: CSANTIGPLLLQETQYF
DNA: TGCAGTGCTAACACAATAGGTCCACTCCTTCTACAAGAGACCCAGTACTTC

size: -
D: TRBD2
J: TRBJ2-4
V: TRBV7-2
CDR3: CASSRETSGGWGAKNIQYF
DNA: TGTGCCAGCAGCCGAGAAACTAGCGGGGGGTGGGGAGCCAAAAACATTCAGTACTTC

size: -
D: -
J: TRBJ2-4
V: TRBV12-5
CDR3: CARLGLTKNIQYF
DNA: TGTGCTAGACTCGGGTTGACCAAAAACATTCAGTACTTC

size: -
D: -
J: TRBJ2-5
V: TRBV5-1
CDR3: CASSLVSQQETQYF
DNA: TGCGCCAGCAGCTTGGTTTCACAGCAAGAGACCCAGTACTTC

size: -
D: -
J: TRBJ2-3
V: TRBV20-1
CDR3: CSARAPLGDCTQYF
DNA: TGCAGTGCTAGAGCCCCCCTAGGAGACTGTACGCAGTATTTT

size: -
D: -
J: TRBJ2-7
V: TRBV20-1
CDR3: CSARGRLASYISYEQYF
DNA: TGCAGTGCTAGGGGTCGACTTGCGTCTTATATATCCTACGAGCAGTACTTC

size: -
D: TRBD1
J: TRBJ1-6
V: TRBV7-9
CDR3: CASTRQGDYSPLHF
DNA: TGTGCCAGCACCCGACAGGGAGACTATTCACCCCTCCACTTT

size: -
D: TRBD2
J: TRBJ2-1
V: TRBV29-1
CDR3: CSVEAPSGGAGNEQFF
DNA: TGCAGCGTTGAAGCCCCTAGCGGGGGGGCAGGCAATGAGCAGTTCTTC

size: -
D: -
J: TRBJ1-4
V: TRBV7-9
CDR3: CASSLRQEIDEKLFF
DNA: TGTGCCAGCAGCTTACGGCAGGAGATAGATGAAAAACTGTTTTTT

size: -
D: -
J: TRBJ2-1
V: TRBV20-1
CDR3: CSAVAGRLYNEQFF
DNA: TGCAGTGCTGTGGCGGGGCGGCTCTACAATGAGCAGTTCTTC

size: -
D: -
J: TRBJ1-2
V: TRBV12-5
CDR3: CASGLESGSYGYTF
DNA: TGTGCTAGTGGTTTGGAATCCGGGTCCTATGGCTACACCTTC

size: -
D: -
J: TRBJ2-1
V: TRBV29-1
CDR3: CSVRSQDSGEQFF
DNA: TGCAGCGTCCGGAGCCAAGATTCAGGGGAGCAGTTCTTC

size: -
D: -
J: TRBJ2-7
V: TRBV28
CDR3: CASSFPIPDSKSIPPLEQYF
DNA: TGTGCCAGCAGTTTTCCAATTCCCGACTCGAAATCAATTCCCCCCCTCGAGCAGTACTTC

size: -
D: -
J: TRBJ2-3
V: TRBV2
CDR3: CASEREMVDTQYF
DNA: TGTGCCAGCGAACGGGAGATGGTCGATACGCAGTATTTT

size: -
D: -
J: TRBJ2-7
V: TRBV7-6
CDR3: CASSLSSGPYEQYF
DNA: TGTGCCAGCAGCTTAAGTAGCGGCCCCTACGAGCAGTACTTC